The entry below gives a single T cell receptor beta chain sequence along with its context. Its target is unknown. The sample belongs to a study of CXCR3-negative and CXCR3-positive naive CD8 T cells. Through 5' RACE with UMI labels, the TRB cDNA libraries were prepared. TCRdb reanalyzed the 5' RACE reads, giving one entry per CDR3 protein sequence and no DNA. This sample contains 130,000 or so distinct CDR3 sequences. Findings and caveats of the study: Both naive subsets, CXCR3-negative and CXCR3-positive, displayed similar TRBV-TRBJ usage, unlike memory cells. For memory CD8+ cells diversity was much lower, but both naive subsets had comparably high diversity. Relative to CXCR3-negative naive cells, CXCR3-positive naive cells had more hydrophobic TRB CDR3s.

The CDR3 is 17 residues long. The germline CDR1 and CDR2 sequences are SQVTM and ANQGSEA. V is TRBV29-1 and J is TRBJ2-1; the TRBD1 assignment by TCRdb is unverifiable without DNA. Specimen: naive CXCR3- CD8+ T cells from blood. Documented subset: CD45RO-CCR7+CD27+CD95- naive CD8+ T cells lacking CXCR3 (TNR3-). The TCR comes from a human donor in good health. Some clones in this sample may be carry-over from other donors' samples. CDR3 in amino acids: CSVTGTRWGGDYNEQFF.